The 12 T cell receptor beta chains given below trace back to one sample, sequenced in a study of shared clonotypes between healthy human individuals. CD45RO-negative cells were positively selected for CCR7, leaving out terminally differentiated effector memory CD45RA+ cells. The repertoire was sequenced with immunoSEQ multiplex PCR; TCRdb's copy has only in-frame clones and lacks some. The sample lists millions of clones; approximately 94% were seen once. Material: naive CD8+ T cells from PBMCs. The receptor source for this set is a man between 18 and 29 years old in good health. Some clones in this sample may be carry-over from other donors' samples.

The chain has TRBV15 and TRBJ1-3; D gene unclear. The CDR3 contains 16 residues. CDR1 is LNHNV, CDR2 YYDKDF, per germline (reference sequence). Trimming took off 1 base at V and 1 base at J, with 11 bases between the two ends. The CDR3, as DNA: TGTGCCACCAGCAGAGGGTCCCGGGAATCTGGAAACACCATATATTTT. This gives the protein CATSRGSRESGNTIYF.

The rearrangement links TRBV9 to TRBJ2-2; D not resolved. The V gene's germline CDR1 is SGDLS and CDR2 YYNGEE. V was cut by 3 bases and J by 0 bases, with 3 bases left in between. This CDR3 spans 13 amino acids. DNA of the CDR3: TGTGCCAGCAGCGCTTCGAACACCGGGGAGCTGTTTTTT. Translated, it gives CASSASNTGELFF.

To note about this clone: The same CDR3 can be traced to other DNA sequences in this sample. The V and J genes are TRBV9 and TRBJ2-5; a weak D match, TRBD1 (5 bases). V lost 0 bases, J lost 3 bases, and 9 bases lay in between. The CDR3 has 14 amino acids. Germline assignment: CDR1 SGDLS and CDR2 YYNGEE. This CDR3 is CASSVGGREETQYF. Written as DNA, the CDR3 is TGTGCCAGCAGCGTAGGGGGCAGGGAAGAGACCCAGTACTTC. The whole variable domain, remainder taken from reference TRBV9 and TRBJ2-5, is DSGVTQTPKHLITATGQRVTLRCSPRSGDLSVYWYQQSLDQGLQFLIQYYNGEERAKGNILERFSAQQFPDLHSELNLSSLELGDSALYFCASSVGGREETQYFGPGTRLLVL.

This CDR3 reads CASSSRTSGSDYNEQFF. The CDR3 DNA reads TGTGCCAGCAGCTCAAGGACTAGCGGGAGTGACTACAATGAGCAGTTCTTC. The rearrangement joins TRBV11-2 to TRBJ2-1; 13 nucleotides align to TRBD2. The CDR3 covers 17 residues. The junction had 6 bases not matched to a gene; V was cut back by 4 bases and J by 3 bases. CDR1 is SGHAT and CDR2 is FQNNGV in the germline V gene.

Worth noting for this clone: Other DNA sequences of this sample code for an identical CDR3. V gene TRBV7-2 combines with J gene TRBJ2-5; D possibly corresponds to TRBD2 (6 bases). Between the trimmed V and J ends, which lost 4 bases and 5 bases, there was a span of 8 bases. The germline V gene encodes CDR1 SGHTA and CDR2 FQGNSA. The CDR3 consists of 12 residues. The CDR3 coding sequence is TGTGCCAGCAGCTCACGGGAGGAGACCCAGTACTTC. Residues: CASSSREETQYF.

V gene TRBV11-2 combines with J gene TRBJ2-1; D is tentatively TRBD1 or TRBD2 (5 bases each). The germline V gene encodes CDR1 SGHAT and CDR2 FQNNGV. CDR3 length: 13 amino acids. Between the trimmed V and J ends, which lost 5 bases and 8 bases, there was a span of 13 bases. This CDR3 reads CASSDGANDEQFF. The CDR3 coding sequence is TGTGCCAGCAGCGACGGGGCTAACGATGAGCAGTTCTTC.

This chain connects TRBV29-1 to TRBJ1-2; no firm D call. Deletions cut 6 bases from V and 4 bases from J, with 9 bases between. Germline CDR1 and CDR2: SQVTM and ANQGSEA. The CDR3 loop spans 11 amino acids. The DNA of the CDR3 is TGCAGCGTATCGCAAATCTATGGCTACACCTTC. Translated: CSVSQIYGYTF.

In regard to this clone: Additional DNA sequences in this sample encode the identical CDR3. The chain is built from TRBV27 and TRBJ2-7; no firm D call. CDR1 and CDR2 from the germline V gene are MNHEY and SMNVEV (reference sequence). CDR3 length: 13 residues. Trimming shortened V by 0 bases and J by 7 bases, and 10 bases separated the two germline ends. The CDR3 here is CASSLSVRTEQYF. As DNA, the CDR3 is TGTGCCAGCAGTTTATCTGTTCGTACGGAGCAGTACTTC.

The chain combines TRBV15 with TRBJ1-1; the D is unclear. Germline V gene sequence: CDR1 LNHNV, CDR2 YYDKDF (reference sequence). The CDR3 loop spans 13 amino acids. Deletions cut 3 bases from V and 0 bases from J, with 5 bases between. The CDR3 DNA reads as TGTGCCACCAGCAGCTGGATGAACACTGAAGCTTTCTTT. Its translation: CATSSWMNTEAFF.

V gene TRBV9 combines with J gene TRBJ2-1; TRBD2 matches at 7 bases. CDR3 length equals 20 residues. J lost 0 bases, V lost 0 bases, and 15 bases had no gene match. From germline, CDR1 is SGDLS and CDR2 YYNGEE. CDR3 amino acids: CASSVASSGLIPLSYNEQFF. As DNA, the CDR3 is TGTGCCAGCAGCGTAGCGTCTAGCGGTCTTATCCCCCTCTCCTACAATGAGCAGTTCTTC.

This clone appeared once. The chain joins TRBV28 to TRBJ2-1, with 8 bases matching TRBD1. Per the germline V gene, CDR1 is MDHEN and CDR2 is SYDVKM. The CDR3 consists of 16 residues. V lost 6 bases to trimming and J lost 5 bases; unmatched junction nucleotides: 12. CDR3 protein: CASRYDTGTGNNEQFF. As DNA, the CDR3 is TGTGCCAGCAGATACGACACCGGGACAGGTAACAATGAGCAGTTCTTC.

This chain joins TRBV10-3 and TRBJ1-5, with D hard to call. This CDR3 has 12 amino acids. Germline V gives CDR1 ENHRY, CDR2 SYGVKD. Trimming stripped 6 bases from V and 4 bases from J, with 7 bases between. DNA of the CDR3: TGTGCCATCAGGGAGGGTAATCAGCCCCAGCATTTT. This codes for CAIREGNQPQHF.